The sequence of this T cell receptor beta chain was determined in a study of response to subunit inactivated influenza vaccine. Study-level results: Authors suggested that a seasonal influenza vaccination recruits few new T cells each time.

Trimming took 7 bases from V and 4 from J; bases not matched to a gene: 4. CDR1 is MDHEN, CDR2 SYDVKM, per germline. This CDR3 contains 14 residues. As regards this clonotype: No antigen is known for it.

TCRdb re-analysed the RT-PCR reads in MiXCR, keeping a single row per CDR3 protein. The data contain around 600,000 distinct CDR3 sequences, approximately 11% of them singletons. This same sample was also part of a study on T cells expressing NK-cell markers. That paper adds: The authors generated TCR beta cDNA through 5'RACE template switching with UMIs. The sequencing cohort of eight donors included seven HCMV-seropositive individuals and one seronegative individual. Each of roughly 6 donors carried dominant NKG2C+ clonotypes accounting for about 1.0-7.0% of CD8+ T cells. Where a handful of donors were concerned, these clonotypes also led the CD3+CD56-NKG2C+ fraction.

The receptor comes from a man aged 50-59 years who received an inactivated influenza vaccine. V is TRBV28 and J is TRBJ2-7, with 13 positions matching TRBD2. The sample consisted of PBMCs from blood, taken on the day of vaccination. CDR3 in amino acids: CASTGTSGTYEQYF. CDR3 DNA: TGTGCCAGCACCGGGACTAGCGGGACTTACGAGCAGTACTTC. Full variable domain (rest looked up from reference TRBV28 and TRBJ2-7): DVKVTQSSRYLVKRTGEKVFLECVQDMDHENMFWYRQDPGLGLRLIYFSYDVKMKEKGDIPEGYSVSREKKERFSLILESASTNQTSMYLCASTGTSGTYEQYFGPGTRLTVT.